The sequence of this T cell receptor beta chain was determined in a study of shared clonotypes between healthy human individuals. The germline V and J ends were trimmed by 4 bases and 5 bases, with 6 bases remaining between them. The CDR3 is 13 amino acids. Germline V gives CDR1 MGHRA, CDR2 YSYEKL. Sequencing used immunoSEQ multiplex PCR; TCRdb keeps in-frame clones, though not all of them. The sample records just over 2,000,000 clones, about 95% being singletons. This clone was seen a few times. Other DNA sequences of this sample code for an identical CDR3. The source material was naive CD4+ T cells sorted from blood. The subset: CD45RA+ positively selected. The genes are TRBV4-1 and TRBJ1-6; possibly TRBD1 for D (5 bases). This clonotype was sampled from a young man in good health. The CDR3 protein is CASSPRDNSPLHF. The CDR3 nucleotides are TGCGCCAGCAGCCCCAGGGATAATTCACCCCTCCACTTT.